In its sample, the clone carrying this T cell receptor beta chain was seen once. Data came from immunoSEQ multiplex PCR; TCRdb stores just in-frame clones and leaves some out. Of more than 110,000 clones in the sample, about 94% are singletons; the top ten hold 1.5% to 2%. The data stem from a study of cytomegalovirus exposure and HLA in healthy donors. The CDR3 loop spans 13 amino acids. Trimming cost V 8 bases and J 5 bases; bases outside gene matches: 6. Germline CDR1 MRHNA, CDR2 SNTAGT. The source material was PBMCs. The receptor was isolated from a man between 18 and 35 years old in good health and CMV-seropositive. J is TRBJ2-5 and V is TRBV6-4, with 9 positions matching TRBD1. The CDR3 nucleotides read TGTGCCAGCGGAAGGGACAGGGTGGAGACCCAGTACTTC. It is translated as CASGRDRVETQYF.